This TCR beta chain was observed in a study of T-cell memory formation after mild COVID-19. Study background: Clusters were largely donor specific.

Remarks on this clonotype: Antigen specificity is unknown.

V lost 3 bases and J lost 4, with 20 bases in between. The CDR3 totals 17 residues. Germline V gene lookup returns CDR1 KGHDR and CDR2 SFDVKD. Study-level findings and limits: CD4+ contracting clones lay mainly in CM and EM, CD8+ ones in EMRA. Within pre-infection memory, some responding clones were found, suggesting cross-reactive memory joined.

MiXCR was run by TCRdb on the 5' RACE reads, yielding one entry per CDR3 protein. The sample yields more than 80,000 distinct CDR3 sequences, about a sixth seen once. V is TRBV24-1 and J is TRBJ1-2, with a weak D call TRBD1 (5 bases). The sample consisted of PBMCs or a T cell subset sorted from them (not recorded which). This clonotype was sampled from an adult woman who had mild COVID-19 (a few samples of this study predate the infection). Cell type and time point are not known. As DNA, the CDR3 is TGTGCCACCAGTGATCCGCCGGGGCAGGGCCCGAGCTATGGCTACACCTTC. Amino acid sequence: CATSDPPGQGPSYGYTF.